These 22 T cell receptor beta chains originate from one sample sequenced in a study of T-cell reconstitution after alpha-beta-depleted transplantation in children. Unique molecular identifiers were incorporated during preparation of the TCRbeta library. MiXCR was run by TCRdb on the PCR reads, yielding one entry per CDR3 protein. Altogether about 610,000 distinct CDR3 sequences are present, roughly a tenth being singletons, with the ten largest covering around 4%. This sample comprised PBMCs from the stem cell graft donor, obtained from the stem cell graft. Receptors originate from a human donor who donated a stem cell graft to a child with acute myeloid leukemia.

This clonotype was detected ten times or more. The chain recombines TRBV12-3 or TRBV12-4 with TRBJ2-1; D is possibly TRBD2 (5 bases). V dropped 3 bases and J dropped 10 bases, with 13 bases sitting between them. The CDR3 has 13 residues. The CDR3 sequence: CASSFPLREEQFF. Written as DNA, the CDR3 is TGTGCCAGCAGTTTCCCCCTCCGGGAAGAGCAGTTCTTC.

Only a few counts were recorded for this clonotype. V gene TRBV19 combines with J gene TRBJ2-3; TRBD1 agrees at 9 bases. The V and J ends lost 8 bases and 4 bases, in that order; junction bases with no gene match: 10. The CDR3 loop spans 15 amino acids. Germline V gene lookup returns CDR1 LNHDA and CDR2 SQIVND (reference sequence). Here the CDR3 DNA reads TGTGCCAGTGCAGCCGGGACAGGGATCGCAGATACGCAGTATTTT. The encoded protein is CASAAGTGIADTQYF.

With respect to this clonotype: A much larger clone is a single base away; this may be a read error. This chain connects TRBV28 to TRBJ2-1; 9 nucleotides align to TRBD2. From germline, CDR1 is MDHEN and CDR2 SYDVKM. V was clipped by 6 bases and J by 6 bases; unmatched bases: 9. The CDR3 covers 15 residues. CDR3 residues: CASRKREVACNEQFF. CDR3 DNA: TGTGCCAGCAGGAAGCGGGAGGTGGCCTGCAATGAGCAGTTCTTC.

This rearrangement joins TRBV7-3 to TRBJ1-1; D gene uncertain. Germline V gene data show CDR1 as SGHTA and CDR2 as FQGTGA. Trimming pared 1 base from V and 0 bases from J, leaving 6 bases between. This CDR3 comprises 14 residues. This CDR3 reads CASSLRRVNTEAFF. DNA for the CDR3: TGTGCCAGCAGCTTAAGAAGGGTGAACACTGAAGCTTTCTTT.

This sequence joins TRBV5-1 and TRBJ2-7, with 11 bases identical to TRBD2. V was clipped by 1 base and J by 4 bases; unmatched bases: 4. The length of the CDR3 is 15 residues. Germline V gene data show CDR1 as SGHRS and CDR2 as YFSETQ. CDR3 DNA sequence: TGCGCCAGCAGCTTGCGTGGGACTAGCGGTTACGAGCAGTACTTC. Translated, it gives CASSLRGTSGYEQYF.

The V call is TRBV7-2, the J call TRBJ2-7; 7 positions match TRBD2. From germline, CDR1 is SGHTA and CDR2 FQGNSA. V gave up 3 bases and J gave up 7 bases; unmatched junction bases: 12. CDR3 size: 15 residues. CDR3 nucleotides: TGTGCCAGCAGCTTCGGCGGGAGTTTCCGGGGGGAGCAGTACTTC. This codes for CASSFGGSFRGEQYF. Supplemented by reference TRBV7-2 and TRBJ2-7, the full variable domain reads GAGVSQSPSNKVTEKGKDVELRCDPISGHTALYWYRQSLGQGLEFLIYFQGNSAPDKSGLPSDRFSAERTGGSVSTLTIQRTQQEDSAVYLCASSFGGSFRGEQYFGPGTRLTVT.

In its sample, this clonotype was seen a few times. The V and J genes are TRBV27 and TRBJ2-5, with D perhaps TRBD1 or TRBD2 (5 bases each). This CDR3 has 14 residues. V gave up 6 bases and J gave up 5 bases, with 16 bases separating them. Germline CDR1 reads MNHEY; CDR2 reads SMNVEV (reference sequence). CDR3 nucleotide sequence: TGTGCCAGCAGGGCAGGGACGGGTCGGGAGACCCAGTACTTC. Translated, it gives CASRAGTGRETQYF.

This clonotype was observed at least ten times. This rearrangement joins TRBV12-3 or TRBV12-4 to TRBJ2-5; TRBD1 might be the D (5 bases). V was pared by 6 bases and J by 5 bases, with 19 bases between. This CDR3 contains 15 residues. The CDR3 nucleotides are TGTGCCAGCAGAACCACCGGGTTGGGGCTGGAGACCCAGTACTTC. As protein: CASRTTGLGLETQYF.

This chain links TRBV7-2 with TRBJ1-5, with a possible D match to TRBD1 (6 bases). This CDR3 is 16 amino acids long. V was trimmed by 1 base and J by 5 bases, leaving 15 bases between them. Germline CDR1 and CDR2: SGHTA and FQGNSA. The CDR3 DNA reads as TGTGCCAGCAGCTTAGGGGGGCAGGGGCGTCATCAGCCCCAGCATTTT. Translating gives CASSLGGQGRHQPQHF.

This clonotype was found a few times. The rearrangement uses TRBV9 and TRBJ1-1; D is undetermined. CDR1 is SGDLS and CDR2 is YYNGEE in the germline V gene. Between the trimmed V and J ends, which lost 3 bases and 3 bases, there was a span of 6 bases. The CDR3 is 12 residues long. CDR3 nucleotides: TGTGCCAGCAGCGACCGGGACACTGAAGCTTTCTTT. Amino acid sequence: CASSDRDTEAFF.

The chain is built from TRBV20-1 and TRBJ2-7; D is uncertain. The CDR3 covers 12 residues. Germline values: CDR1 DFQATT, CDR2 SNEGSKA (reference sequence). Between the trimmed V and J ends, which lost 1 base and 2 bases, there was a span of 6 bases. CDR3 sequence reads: CSARGETYEQYF. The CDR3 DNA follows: TGCAGTGCTAGAGGGGAAACCTACGAGCAGTACTTC.

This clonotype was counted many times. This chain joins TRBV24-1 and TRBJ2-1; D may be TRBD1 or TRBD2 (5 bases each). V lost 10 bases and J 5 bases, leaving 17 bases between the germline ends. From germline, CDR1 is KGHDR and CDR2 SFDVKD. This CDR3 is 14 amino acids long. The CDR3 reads CATMGDRMNNEQFF. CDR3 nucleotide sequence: TGTGCCACAATGGGGGACCGCATGAACAATGAGCAGTTCTTC.

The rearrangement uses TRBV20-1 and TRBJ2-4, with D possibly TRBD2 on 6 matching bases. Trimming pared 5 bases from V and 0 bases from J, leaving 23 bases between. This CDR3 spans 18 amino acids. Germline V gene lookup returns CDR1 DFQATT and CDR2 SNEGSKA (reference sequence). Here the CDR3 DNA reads TGCAGTGCTGTACTGGAGGGCCCCTATACTCTAGCCAAAAACATTCAGTACTTC. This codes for CSAVLEGPYTLAKNIQYF.

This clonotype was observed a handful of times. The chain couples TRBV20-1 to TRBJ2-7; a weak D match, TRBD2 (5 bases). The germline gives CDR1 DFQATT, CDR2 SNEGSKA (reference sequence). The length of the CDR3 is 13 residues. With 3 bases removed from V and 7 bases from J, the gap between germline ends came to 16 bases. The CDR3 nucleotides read TGCAGTGCTAGCCACCGGGGTAATGGGGAGCAGTACTTC. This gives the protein CSASHRGNGEQYF.

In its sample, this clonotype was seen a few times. The CDR3 bases are TGTGCCACCAGCCGGACCGGACAGGGAGAAGATACGCAGTATTTT. It specifies CATSRTGQGEDTQYF. The chain couples TRBV15 to TRBJ2-3; 8 nucleotides align to TRBD1. The CDR3 runs to 15 residues. J was trimmed by 5 bases and V by 5 bases; bases with no gene match: 9. Germline V gene lookup returns CDR1 LNHNV and CDR2 YYDKDF (reference sequence).

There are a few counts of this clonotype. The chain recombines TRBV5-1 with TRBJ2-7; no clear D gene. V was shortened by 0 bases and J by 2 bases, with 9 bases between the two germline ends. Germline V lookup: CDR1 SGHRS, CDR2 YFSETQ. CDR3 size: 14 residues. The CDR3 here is CASSLDGQAYEQYF. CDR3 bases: TGCGCCAGCAGCTTGGATGGGCAGGCCTACGAGCAGTACTTC.

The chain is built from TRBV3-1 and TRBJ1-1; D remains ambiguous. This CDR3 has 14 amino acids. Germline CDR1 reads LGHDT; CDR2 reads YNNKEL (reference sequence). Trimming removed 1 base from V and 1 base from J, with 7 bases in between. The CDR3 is CASSQGNWNTEAFF. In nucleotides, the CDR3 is TGTGCCAGCAGCCAAGGGAATTGGAACACTGAAGCTTTCTTT.

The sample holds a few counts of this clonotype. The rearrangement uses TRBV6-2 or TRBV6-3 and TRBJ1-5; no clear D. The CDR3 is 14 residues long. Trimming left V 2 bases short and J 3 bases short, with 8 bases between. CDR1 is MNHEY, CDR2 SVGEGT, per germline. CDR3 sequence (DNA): TGTGCCAGCAGTTACCAGTTGAACAATCAGCCCCAGCATTTT. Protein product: CASSYQLNNQPQHF.

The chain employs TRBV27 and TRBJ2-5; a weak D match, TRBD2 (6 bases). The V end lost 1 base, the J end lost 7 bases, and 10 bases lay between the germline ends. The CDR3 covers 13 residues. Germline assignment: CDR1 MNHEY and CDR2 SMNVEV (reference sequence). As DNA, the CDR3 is TGTGCCAGCAGTTTATGGGGGGTCGGGACCCAGTACTTC. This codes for CASSLWGVGTQYF.

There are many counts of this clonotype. The CDR3 bases are TGTGCCAGCAGTCTCGGGGGAACTACGGCGGGTGAGCAGTTCTTC. Protein: CASSLGGTTAGEQFF. The chain joins TRBV28 to TRBJ2-1; D possibly corresponds to TRBD2 (6 bases). CDR1 and CDR2 from the germline V gene are MDHEN and SYDVKM. This CDR3 contains 15 residues. Trimming shortened V by 5 bases and J by 9 bases, and 20 bases separated the two germline ends.

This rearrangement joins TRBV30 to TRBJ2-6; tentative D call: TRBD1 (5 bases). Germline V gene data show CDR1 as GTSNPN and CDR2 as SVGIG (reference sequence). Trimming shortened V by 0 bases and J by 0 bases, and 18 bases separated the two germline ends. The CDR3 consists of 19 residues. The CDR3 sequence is CAWSVPRGRASSGANVLTF. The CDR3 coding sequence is TGTGCCTGGAGTGTACCCCGAGGCAGGGCGAGCTCTGGGGCCAACGTCCTGACTTTC.

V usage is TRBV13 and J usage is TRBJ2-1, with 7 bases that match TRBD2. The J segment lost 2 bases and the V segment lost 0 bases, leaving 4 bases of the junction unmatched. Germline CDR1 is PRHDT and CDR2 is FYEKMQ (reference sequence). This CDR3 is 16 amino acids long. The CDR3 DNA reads TGTGCCAGCAGCTTAGGCCGACTAGCCACCTACAATGAGCAGTTCTTC. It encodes CASSLGRLATYNEQFF.